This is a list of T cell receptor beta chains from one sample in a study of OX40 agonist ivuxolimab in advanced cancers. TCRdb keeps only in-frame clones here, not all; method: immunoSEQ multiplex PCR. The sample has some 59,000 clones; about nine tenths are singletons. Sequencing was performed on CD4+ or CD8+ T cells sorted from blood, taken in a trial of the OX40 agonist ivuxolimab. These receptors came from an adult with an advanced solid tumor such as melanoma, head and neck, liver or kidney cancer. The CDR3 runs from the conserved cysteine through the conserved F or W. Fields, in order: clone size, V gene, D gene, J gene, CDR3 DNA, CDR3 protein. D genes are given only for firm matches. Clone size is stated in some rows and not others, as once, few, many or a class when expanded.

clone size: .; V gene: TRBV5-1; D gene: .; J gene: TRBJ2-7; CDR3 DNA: TGCGCCAGCAGCTGCGAGGGAACGGAGCAGTACTTC; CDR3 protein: CASSCEGTEQYF
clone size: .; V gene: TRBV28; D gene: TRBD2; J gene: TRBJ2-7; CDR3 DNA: TGTGCCAGCAGCTATAGCGGGATTCCTCCCCACGAGCAGTACTTC; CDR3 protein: CASSYSGIPPHEQYF
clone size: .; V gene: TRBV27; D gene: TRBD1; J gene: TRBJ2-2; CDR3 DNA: TGTGCCAGCAGTCCCCGACAGGGATCCGCGGGGAACACCGGGGAGCTGTTTTTT; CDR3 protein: CASSPRQGSAGNTGELFF
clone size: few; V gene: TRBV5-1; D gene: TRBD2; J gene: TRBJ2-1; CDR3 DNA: TGCGCCAGCAGCAGGACTAGCGGGTCATATAATGAGCAGTTCTTC; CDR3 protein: CASSRTSGSYNEQFF
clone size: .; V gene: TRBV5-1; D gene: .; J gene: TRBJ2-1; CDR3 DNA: TGCGCCAGCAGCTTGCGGGCGGAAAGCTCCTACAATGAGCAGTTCTTC; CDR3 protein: CASSLRAESSYNEQFF
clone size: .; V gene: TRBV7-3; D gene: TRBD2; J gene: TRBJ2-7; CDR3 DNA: TGTGCCAGCAGCCCCGCCGGCCTAGCGGGAGGGTGGTCCTACGAGCAGTACTTC; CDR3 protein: CASSPAGLAGGWSYEQYF
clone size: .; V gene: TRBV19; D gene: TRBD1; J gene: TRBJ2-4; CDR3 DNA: TGTGCCAGTGGGGGGGACAGGGGTGCCAAAAACATTCAGTACTTC; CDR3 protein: CASGGDRGAKNIQYF
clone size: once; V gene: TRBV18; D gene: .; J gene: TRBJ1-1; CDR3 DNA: TGTGCCAGCTCACCATCTACAGGGAAGAACACTGAAGCTTTCTTT; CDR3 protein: CASSPSTGKNTEAFF
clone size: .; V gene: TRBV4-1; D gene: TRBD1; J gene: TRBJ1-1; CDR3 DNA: TGCGCCAGCAGCCAAGGGACAGGGATGTACCCCGAAGCTTTCTTT; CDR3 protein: CASSQGTGMYPEAFF
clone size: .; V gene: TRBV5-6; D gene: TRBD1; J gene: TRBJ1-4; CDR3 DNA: TGTGCCAGCAGCCGGAGAGGACAGGGTACAGAAAAACTGTTTTTT; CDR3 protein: CASSRRGQGTEKLFF
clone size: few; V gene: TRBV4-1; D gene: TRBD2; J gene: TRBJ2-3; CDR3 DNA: TGCGCCAGCAGCCAAGTCTCACCTAGCGGGAGAGCAGATACGCAGTATTTT; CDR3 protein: CASSQVSPSGRADTQYF
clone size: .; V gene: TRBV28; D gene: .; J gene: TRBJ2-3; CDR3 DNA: TGTGCCAGCAGTGTCTCAAAGGCTAGCGCAACGCAGTATTTT; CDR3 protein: CASSVSKASATQYF
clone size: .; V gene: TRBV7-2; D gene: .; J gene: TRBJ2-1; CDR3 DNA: TGTGCCAGCAGCCTACTGCTCCCTGAGCAGTTCTTC; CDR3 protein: CASSLLLPEQFF
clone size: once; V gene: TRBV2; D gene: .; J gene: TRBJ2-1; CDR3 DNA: TGTGCCTCCTCCGGGGGCGGGAGTTCCTACAATGAGCAGTTCTTC; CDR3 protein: CASSGGGSSYNEQFF
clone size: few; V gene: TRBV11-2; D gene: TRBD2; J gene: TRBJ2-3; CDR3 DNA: TGTGCCAGCAGCCCCTGGGGTAGCGGGAGGTTGGATACGCAGTATTTT; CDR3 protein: CASSPWGSGRLDTQYF
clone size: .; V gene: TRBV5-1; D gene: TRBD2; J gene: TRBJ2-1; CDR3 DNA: TGCGCCAGCAGCTTGGGGACTAGAGGAAATGAGCAGTTCTTC; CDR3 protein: CASSLGTRGNEQFF
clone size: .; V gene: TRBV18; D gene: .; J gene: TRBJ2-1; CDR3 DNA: TGTGCCAGCTCACCAACCGACAGTAACAATGAGCAGTTCTTC; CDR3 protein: CASSPTDSNNEQFF
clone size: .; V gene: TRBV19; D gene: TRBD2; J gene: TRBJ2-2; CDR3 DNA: TGTGCCAGTTCCCTAGCGGGGAGGGAGCTGTTTTTT; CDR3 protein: CASSLAGRELFF
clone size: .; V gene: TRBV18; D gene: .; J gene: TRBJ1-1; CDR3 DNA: TGTGCCAGCTCACCACTGAACACTGAAGCTTTCTTT; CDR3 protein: CASSPLNTEAFF
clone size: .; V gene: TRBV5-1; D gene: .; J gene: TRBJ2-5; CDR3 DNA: TGCGCCAGCAGCTTGACGGGTAGACGGCACGAGACCCAGTACTTC; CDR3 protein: CASSLTGRRHETQYF
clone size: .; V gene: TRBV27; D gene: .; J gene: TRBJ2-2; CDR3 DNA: TGTGCCAGCAGTCTCGATCTCGACACCGGGGAGCTGTTTTTT; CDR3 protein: CASSLDLDTGELFF
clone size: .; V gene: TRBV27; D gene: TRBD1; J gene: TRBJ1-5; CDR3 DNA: TGTGCCAGCAGTTACGGACAGGGGGCAAATCAGCCCCAGCATTTT; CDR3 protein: CASSYGQGANQPQHF
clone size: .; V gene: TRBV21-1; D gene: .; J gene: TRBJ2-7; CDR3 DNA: TGTGCCAGCAGCAACGAACGGCTAGCGGGAGTTTTTCGTGCTTACGAGCAGTACTTC; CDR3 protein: CASSNERLAGVFRAYEQYF
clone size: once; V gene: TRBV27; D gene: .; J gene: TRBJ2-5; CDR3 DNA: TGTGCCAGCAGTTTATTGGGGGCCGGAGAGACCCAGTACTTC; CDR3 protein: CASSLLGAGETQYF
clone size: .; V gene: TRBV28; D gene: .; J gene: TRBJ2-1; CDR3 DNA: TGTGCCAGCAGTTTATCATACAATGAGCAGTTCTTC; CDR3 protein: CASSLSYNEQFF
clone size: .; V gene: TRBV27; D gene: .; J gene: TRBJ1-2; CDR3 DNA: TGTGCCTCCTGGAGAAGGGGCTCCTATGGCTACACCTTC; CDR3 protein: CASWRRGSYGYTF
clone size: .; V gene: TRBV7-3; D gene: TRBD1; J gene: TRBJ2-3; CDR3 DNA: TGTGCCAGCAGCCCCACGGGGGGGGACAGGGGCTATTTT; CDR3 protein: CASSPTGGDRGYF
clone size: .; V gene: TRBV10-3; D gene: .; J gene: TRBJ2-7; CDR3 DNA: TGTGCCATCAGTGAGTCTAGGGGAGAGCAGTACTTC; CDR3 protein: CAISESRGEQYF